This is a list of T cell receptor beta chains from one sample in a study of technical replicates of blood from several donors. Produced via immunoSEQ multiplex PCR; TCRdb's table is partial and in-frame only. The sample yields more than 75,000 clones, about 96% seen once. The specimen was T cells isolated from PBMCs. These receptors were collected from a human donor in good health. The CDR3 runs from the conserved cysteine through the conserved F or W.

TRBV6-1,CASSDEREVNNEQFF
TRBV19,CASSIKSARSVSYEQYF
TRBV28,CASRRDFNQPQHF
TRBV14,CASSRTGFPTDTQYF
TRBV6-5,CASSYGGQAYEQYF
TRBV2,CASSGSLAGRDEQFF
TRBV9,CASSPTSAVSYEQYF
TRBV28,CATLDSAGNTIYF
TRBV15,CATRMDGSGAYNEQFF
TRBV28,CASSLPRDRGHEQYF
TRBV6-6,CASILPTGTLTEAFF
TRBV6-5,CASREQGKVYEQYF
TRBV18,CASSPRTGEETQYF
TRBV7-2,CASSPSSGPGETQYF
TRBV7-8,CASSPMPTAGVTEAFF
TRBV18,CASSPERFLMNTEAFF
TRBV6-5,CASSYPIGGGSTEAFF
TRBV6-5,CASSADSHTEAFF
TRBV6-6,CASSYQGLAGEETQYF
TRBV7-2,CASSFSSTDTQYF
TRBV6-6,CASSPRTGTGELFF
TRBV4-1,CASSQVAPTGGSSSEAFF
TRBV10-3,CAITGSGANVLTF
TRBV28,CAIKKVLTGRQPQHF
TRBV11-2,CASSLAAGGGYEQYF
TRBV9,CASSVVGELETDTQYF
TRBV12-5,CASGLDHISSGGEFLNTEAFF
TRBV14,CASSQDLGSQGLNIQYF
TRBV15,CATSRERPGVTEAFF
TRBV7-8,CASSTAGTSGSSYEQYF
TRBV30,CAWSELAGTTDTQYF
TRBV18,CASSPSDSRMIEAFF
TRBV6-5,CASSFDRGPSTEAFF
TRBV6-1,CASSEYGTSGHTGELFF
TRBV9,CASSVAGGAREQYF
TRBV19,CASSIDRGSGNTIYF
TRBV9,CASSVLGQNQETQYF
TRBV27,CASSLHSGTTDTQYF
TRBV11-3,CASRSQGAGETQYF
TRBV5-1,CASSPYLTSGTYNEQFF
TRBV9,CASSVEGTRRETQYF
TRBV5-4,CASRTTGKTEAFF
TRBV5-1,CASSLEGGYEQYF
TRBV6-5,CASSYSPAGELFF
TRBV6-6,CASSPGGQGGYTF
TRBV7-3,CASSLDGGKTQYF
TRBV5-1,CASSPRQVPETQYF
TRBV19,CASSSTAAAYEQYF
TRBV7-6,CASSSPGLASSYNEQFF
TRBV11-1,CASSSERGDNEQFF
TRBV7-3,CASSQTLNTEAFF
TRBV2,CASSVQAGGYEQYF
TRBV19,CASRGQGFTGELFF